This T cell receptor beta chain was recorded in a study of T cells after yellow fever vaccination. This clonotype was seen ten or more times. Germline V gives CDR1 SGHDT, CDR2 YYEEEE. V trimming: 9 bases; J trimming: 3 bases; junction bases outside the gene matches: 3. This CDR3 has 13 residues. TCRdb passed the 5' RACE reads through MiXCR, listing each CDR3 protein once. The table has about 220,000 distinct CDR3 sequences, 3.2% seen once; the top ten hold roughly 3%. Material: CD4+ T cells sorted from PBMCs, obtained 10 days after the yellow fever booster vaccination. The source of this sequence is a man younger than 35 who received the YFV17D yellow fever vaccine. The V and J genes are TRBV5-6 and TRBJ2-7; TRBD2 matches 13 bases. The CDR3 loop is CAKGLAGFYEQYF. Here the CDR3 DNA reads TGTGCCAAGGGACTAGCGGGGTTCTACGAGCAGTACTTC.